A single sample gave rise to the 12 T cell receptor beta chains below, sequenced in a study of metastatic and nonmetastatic thyroid tumors. No patient had received any treatment before thyroid surgery. TCRdb re-analyzed the PCR reads using MiXCR. The data show 50,000 or so clones, with more than 20% seen just once and roughly 3% held by the top ten. Specimen: blood. These TCRs come from a male donor with papillary thyroid cancer or a benign thyroid nodule (not recorded which). Some clones in this sample may be carry-over from other donors' samples.

In its sample, this clone was seen many times. The chain couples TRBV5-1 to TRBJ2-5; 9 nucleotides agree with TRBD1. The V gene's germline CDR1 is SGHRS and CDR2 YFSETQ. The CDR3 has 14 amino acids. V was pared by 4 bases and J by 4 bases, with 5 bases of the junction left unmatched. Here the CDR3 reads CASSGTGGVETQYF. CDR3 coding DNA: TGCGCCAGCAGCGGCACAGGGGGCGTAGAGACCCAGTACTTC. The full variable domain, its missing parts supplied by reference TRBV5-1 and TRBJ2-5, is KAGVTQTPRYLIKTRGQQVTLSCSPISGHRSVSWYQQTPGQGLQFLFEYFSETQRNKGNFPGRFSGRQFSNSRSEMNVSTLELGDSALYLCASSGTGGVETQYFGPGTRLLVL.

The chain links TRBV6-1 to TRBJ2-7; the match to TRBD1 covers 9 bases. CDR3 size: 14 residues. Trimming took 6 bases from V and 6 from J; bases not matched to a gene: 9. Germline loops: CDR1 MNHNS, CDR2 SASEGT. The CDR3: CASSPGQGFGEQYF. CDR3 in DNA: TGTGCCAGCAGCCCGGGACAGGGATTCGGCGAGCAGTACTTC.

This clone was detected ten times or more. This chain connects TRBV9 to TRBJ2-1, with 7 bases aligning to TRBD2. CDR1 and CDR2 from the germline V gene are SGDLS and YYNGEE. The CDR3 has 19 amino acids. Trimming at V came to 0 bases and at J to 6 bases, leaving 18 bases not matched to a gene. For the CDR3, the DNA is TGTGCCAGCAGCGTAGCGGAGGGCCGCGGGAGATCGTCTCTCAATGAGCAGTTCTTC. Translated, it gives CASSVAEGRGRSSLNEQFF. The full variable domain, its missing parts supplied by reference TRBV9 and TRBJ2-1, is DSGVTQTPKHLITATGQRVTLRCSPRSGDLSVYWYQQSLDQGLQFLIQYYNGEERAKGNILERFSAQQFPDLHSELNLSSLELGDSALYFCASSVAEGRGRSSLNEQFFGPGTRLTVL.

This clone was recorded at least ten times. J is TRBJ1-3 and V is TRBV2; D is unresolved. The CDR3 runs 15 residues. The ends were cut back, 2 bases at V and 0 bases at J, with 8 bases in the middle. Germline V gene sequence: CDR1 SNHLY, CDR2 FYNNEI. The CDR3 DNA reads TGTGCCAGCAGTGAACGCCCGTACTCTGGAAACACCATATATTTT. It specifies CASSERPYSGNTIYF.

This clone appeared many times. The J gene is TRBJ2-2, the V gene TRBV5-1; 8 nucleotides agree with TRBD2. V dropped 6 bases and J dropped 0; count of bases not matched to a gene: 7. CDR1 and CDR2 from the germline V gene are SGHRS and YFSETQ. This CDR3 comprises 16 residues. The CDR3 is CASMLTSGSNTGELFF. The CDR3 nucleotides are TGCGCCAGCATGCTAACTAGCGGCTCGAACACCGGGGAGCTGTTTTTT.

This clone has more than one count but fewer than ten. V usage is TRBV7-8 and J usage is TRBJ1-1, with unresolved D. Trimming removed 3 bases from V and 0 bases from J, with 11 bases in between. Germline V CDR1 and CDR2: SGHVS, FQNEAQ. The CDR3 runs to 15 residues. CDR3 DNA sequence: TGTGCCAGCAGCTTCATGGGCCGCATGAACACTGAAGCTTTCTTT. This codes for CASSFMGRMNTEAFF.

This chain uses TRBV20-1 with TRBJ2-1; 11 nucleotides match TRBD2. V shed 3 bases and J 0 bases; nucleotides not matched to a gene: 13. This CDR3 spans 19 amino acids. Per germline, CDR1 DFQATT and CDR2 SNEGSKA (reference sequence). CDR3 nucleotide sequence: TGCAGTGCTAGCTTTGGACTAGCGGGTATAGAGAGCTCCTACAATGAGCAGTTCTTC. It specifies CSASFGLAGIESSYNEQFF.

This clone was detected many times. The chain links TRBV20-1 to TRBJ2-3; 9 bases are shared with TRBD2. Per the germline V gene, CDR1 is DFQATT and CDR2 is SNEGSKA (reference sequence). The junction had 7 bases not matched to a gene; V was cut back by 6 bases and J by 0 bases. The CDR3 totals 15 residues. The CDR3: CSAKRLAASTDTQYF. The DNA for the CDR3 is TGCAGTGCAAAAAGACTAGCGGCTAGCACAGATACGCAGTATTTT.

This clone is medium-sized within its sample. The CDR3 DNA reads as TGTGCCAGCAGGGGGTGGCAGGGGACTTCCTACGAGCAGTACTTC. This encodes CASRGWQGTSYEQYF. The genes are TRBV27 and TRBJ2-7; TRBD1 or TRBD2 may be the D gene (6 bases each). The germline gives CDR1 MNHEY, CDR2 SMNVEV (reference sequence). The CDR3 spans 15 residues. Trimming removed 6 bases at V and 1 base at J, with 16 bases between.

The chain has TRBV20-1 and TRBJ1-3; tentative D call: TRBD1 (5 bases). The CDR3 sequence is 15 residues long. Trimming took off 0 bases at V and 1 base at J, with 10 bases between the two ends. Germline V gives CDR1 DFQATT, CDR2 SNEGSKA (reference sequence). The CDR3 sequence is CSARDTGTSGNTIYF. The CDR3 bases are TGCAGTGCTAGAGATACCGGGACTTCTGGAAACACCATATATTTT.

The sample holds many counts of this clone. This chain joins TRBV25-1 and TRBJ2-7; weak D call: TRBD1 (5 bases). Per germline, CDR1 MGHDK and CDR2 SYGVNS. Trimming shortened V by 3 bases and J by 3 bases, and 9 bases separated the two germline ends. This CDR3 contains 13 residues. The CDR3 loop is CASSDREFYEQYF. The DNA for the CDR3 is TGTGCCAGCAGTGACAGGGAATTCTACGAGCAGTACTTC.

The chain carries TRBV6-4 and TRBJ2-3; the D gene is possibly TRBD1 (5 bases). Trimming stripped 4 bases from V and 3 bases from J, with 8 bases between. From germline, CDR1 is MRHNA and CDR2 SNTAGT. The CDR3 spans 13 residues. The CDR3 DNA reads TGTGCCAGCAGTGTAGGGGAAACAGATACGCAGTATTTT. It encodes CASSVGETDTQYF.